This record covers a single T cell receptor beta chain. What it binds is not known. The sample comes from a study of T cell responses to AZD1222 COVID-19 vaccine. V lost 4 bases, J lost 6 bases, and 1 base stayed unmatched. The CDR3 is made up of 13 amino acids. Germline loops: CDR1 MNHEY, CDR2 SVGAGI. The protocol was immunoSEQ multiplex PCR, while the TCRdb copy is restricted to in-frame clones and leaves out a portion. The sample has over 130,000 clones, around 94% seen once. Study conclusions and caveats: At study baseline, merely more than 5 AZD1222 recipients were seropositive. Increases in Spike-specific TCR breadth and depth were seen after two AZD1222 doses.

The chain is built from TRBV6-5 and TRBJ1-2; TRBD1 matches at 11 bases. The source is an adult in good health. Sequencing used peripheral blood, obtained on day 0 of AZD1222 vaccination. The CDR3 DNA is TGTGCCAGCAGTTGGACAGGGGGCGATGGCTACACCTTC. This translates into CASSWTGGDGYTF.